This T cell receptor (beta chain) was sequenced in a study of identifying expanded T cells in peripheral blood. Healthy donors had no documented immune events, such as infections, while sampled. This clone was detected only once. As yet, its antigen is unknown. Profiling relied on immunoSEQ multiplex PCR, and the TCRdb table lists in-frame clones only, not all of them. This sample carries more than 95,000 clones, about 80% of them seen once, and the ten largest clones take 3.3%. Overall study findings and caveats: Roughly 2-week clone count variance significantly increased as total template count grew. Differentially abundant clones: about 1.1 between replicates, about 16 at about two weeks, approximately 18 at four.

The germline gives CDR1 SEHNR, CDR2 FQNEAQ (reference sequence). CDR3 size: 16 residues. V was pared by 5 bases and J by 0 bases, with 7 bases of the junction left unmatched. The sample consisted of blood. J is TRBJ2-1 and V is TRBV7-9, with 7 bases matching TRBD2. The sequence came from a person aged 18 to 70 in good health. CDR3 coding DNA: TGTGCCAGCAGCCCTTGGGCGGGGGTCTCCTACAATGAGCAGTTCTTC. Its translation: CASSPWAGVSYNEQFF.